The rows below give T cell receptor beta chains drawn from one sample of a study of cytomegalovirus exposure and HLA in healthy donors. Assay used: immunoSEQ multiplex PCR; TCRdb lists only in-frame clones, some missing. This sample has over 95,000 clones, with roughly three quarters found just once. Sequencing input: PBMCs. Receptor source: a woman aged 35 to 49 in good health and CMV-seropositive. CDR3s include the opening cysteine and the closing phenylalanine or tryptophan. A D gene is named only where the DNA matches it firmly. Clone size appears in some rows only: once, few, many, or a class for an expanded clone.

V	J	D	size	DNA	CDR3
TRBV5-1	TRBJ1-4	TRBD1	-	TGCGCCAGCAGCTTCGGACAGGGGTTCGGAACTAATGAAAAACTGTTTTTT	CASSFGQGFGTNEKLFF
TRBV15	TRBJ1-1	TRBD1	few	TGTGCCACCAGCAGGCCTAGACAGGGTCCATACACTGAAGCTTTCTTT	CATSRPRQGPYTEAFF
TRBV5-1	TRBJ2-5	TRBD1	-	TGCGCCAGCAGCAAGGGGGCTAGCACACAAGAGACCCAGTACTTC	CASSKGASTQETQYF
TRBV2	TRBJ2-3	-	once	TGTGCCAGCAAGGGCGGGGAGGGCACAGATACGCAGTATTTT	CASKGGEGTDTQYF
TRBV25-1	TRBJ2-7	TRBD1	few	TGTGCCAGCAGTGACACACAGGGGAAGGGGACCTACGAGCAGTACTTC	CASSDTQGKGTYEQYF
TRBV27	TRBJ2-1	TRBD2	-	TGTGCCAGCAGCTGGACTAGCGGGGACTACAATGAGCAGTTCTTC	CASSWTSGDYNEQFF
TRBV11-2	TRBJ2-3	-	-	TGTGCCAGCAGCTCCATTGCGGGGAGGACAGATACGCAGTATTTT	CASSSIAGRTDTQYF
TRBV2	TRBJ1-6	TRBD1	once	TGTGCCAGCAAGGAGGGTTTTCTGGGGACAGGGGGTTCACCCCTCCACTTT	CASKEGFLGTGGSPLHF
TRBV29-1	TRBJ2-6	TRBD1	-	TGCAGCGTCCGCCGGGACAGTTCCGTGTCTGGGGCCAACGTCCTGACTTTC	CSVRRDSSVSGANVLTF
TRBV7-6	TRBJ1-1	TRBD1	once	TGTGCCAGCAGCCCGCAGGGGGGCACTGAAGCTTTCTTT	CASSPQGGTEAFF
TRBV6-5	TRBJ1-2	TRBD1	-	TGTGCCAGCAGTTACGGAGGAGGGGGCAACTATGGCTACACCTTC	CASSYGGGGNYGYTF
TRBV5-1	TRBJ1-1	-	-	TGCGCCAGCAGCCCGAGGGGGGGTACTGAAGCTTTCTTT	CASSPRGGTEAFF
TRBV7-8	TRBJ1-1	-	few	TGTGCCAGCAGCTTAGAATGGCGGGGGAGCACTGAAGCTTTCTTT	CASSLEWRGSTEAFF
TRBV5-4	TRBJ2-7	TRBD1	-	TGTGCCAGCAGCGTACGGGACAGGTTCTACGAGCAGTACTTC	CASSVRDRFYEQYF
TRBV6-5	TRBJ2-2	TRBD2	-	TGTGCCAGCACGGGACTACCCCAAACCCGGGAGCTGTTTTTT	CASTGLPQTRELFF
TRBV19	TRBJ1-1	TRBD1	-	TGTGCCAGTAGTGTCTCGACAGGGTTTGGCACTGAAGCTTTCTTT	CASSVSTGFGTEAFF
TRBV4-2	TRBJ1-2	-	-	TGTGCCAGCAGCGGTGGTACGGGGGTAGGGTATGGCTACACCTTC	CASSGGTGVGYGYTF
TRBV29-1	TRBJ1-2	-	-	TGCAGCGTTGAAAGGAGGGCGGCAGTAGGTGGCTACACCTTC	CSVERRAAVGGYTF
TRBV20-1	TRBJ2-1	-	few	TGCAGTGCTGGCCCAGGGGCTGAGCAGTTCTTC	CSAGPGAEQFF
TRBV6-5	TRBJ2-4	-	once	TGTGCCAGCAGCGAGGGTGGGTCCGGCAGAAACATTCAGTACTTC	CASSEGGSGRNIQYF
TRBV19	TRBJ1-2	-	-	TGTGCCAGTAGTATACTTAACTATGGCTACACCTTC	CASSILNYGYTF
TRBV7-9	TRBJ1-1	-	-	TGTGCCAGCAGCTTAGGTTGGGGGGGGAACACTGAAGCTTTCTTT	CASSLGWGGNTEAFF
TRBV7-8	TRBJ1-5	-	-	TGTGCCAGCAGCTTAGGACCGGGTCAGCCCCAGCATTTT	CASSLGPGQPQHF
TRBV7-9	TRBJ2-5	TRBD2	-	TGTGCCAGCAGCTTAAGGTCGCTAGCGGGGGGGACCCAGTACTTC	CASSLRSLAGGTQYF
TRBV15	TRBJ2-3	-	-	TGTGCCACCAGCAGGGACCCGGGGAGTCCAGATACGCAGTATTTT	CATSRDPGSPDTQYF
TRBV30	TRBJ2-7	-	once	TGTGCCTGGAGTGTCCTCCCTTACGAGCAGTACTTC	CAWSVLPYEQYF
TRBV9	TRBJ2-2	TRBD2	-	TGTGCCAGCAGCCCCGCTAGCGGGGGCCCCGCGAACACCGGGGAGCTGTTTTTT	CASSPASGGPANTGELFF
TRBV5-1	TRBJ2-1	TRBD2	once	TGCGCCAGCAGCTTTGCGGGGGGCGGAAGCTCCTACAATGAGCAGTTCTTC	CASSFAGGGSSYNEQFF
TRBV21-1	TRBJ2-7	-	-	TGTGCCAGCACCCCGGGACATGGATCTCCCTACGAGCAGTACTTC	CASTPGHGSPYEQYF
TRBV15	TRBJ2-4	-	-	TGTGCCACCAGCAGAGATTCGGGGGAAGGTATTCAGTACTTC	CATSRDSGEGIQYF
TRBV18	TRBJ1-5	-	-	TGTGCCAGCTCAGGAAACAGGGATCAGCCCCAGCATTTT	CASSGNRDQPQHF
TRBV7-9	TRBJ2-3	-	-	TGTGCCAGCAGCTCATGGACAGCACAGGGCACAGATACGCAGTATTTT	CASSSWTAQGTDTQYF
TRBV2	TRBJ2-7	-	-	TGTGCCAGCTGGGCACAGGGATCCTACGAGCAGTACTTC	CASWAQGSYEQYF
TRBV30	TRBJ1-1	-	-	TGTGCCTGGAGTTTAGGGGGTTTTACTGAAGCTTTCTTT	CAWSLGGFTEAFF
TRBV30	TRBJ1-2	-	-	TGTGCCTGGAGCGAGGGGGGGGCGCCTACCTACACCTTC	CAWSEGGAPTYTF
TRBV30	TRBJ2-7	-	once	TGTGCCTGGAGTTCCTGGGCCCGCTCCTACGAGCAGTACTTC	CAWSSWARSYEQYF
TRBV4-1	TRBJ1-1	TRBD1	-	TGCGCCAGCAGCCAACCGCTACTCAGGGGGCCCACTGAAGCTTTCTTT	CASSQPLLRGPTEAFF
TRBV4-1	TRBJ1-1	TRBD1	-	TGCGCCAGCAGCCAGGTTCAGGGGGCTCGGGGGACTGAAGCTTTCTTT	CASSQVQGARGTEAFF
TRBV6-5	TRBJ1-3	TRBD1	once	TGTGCCAGCAGGACAGGGGGCTCTGGAAACACCATATATTTT	CASRTGGSGNTIYF
TRBV2	TRBJ1-3	-	few	TGTGCAGCCGGGACTGGAAACACCATATATTTT	CAAGTGNTIYF
TRBV28	TRBJ2-3	TRBD2	-	TGTGCCAGCGGGCTCTCCCCGGGAGGGGGGACAGATACGCAGTATTTT	CASGLSPGGGTDTQYF
TRBV5-1	TRBJ1-1	-	-	TGCGCCAGCAGCGCCCAGGTGGGGGGCACTGAAGCTTTCTTT	CASSAQVGGTEAFF
TRBV5-1	TRBJ1-1	TRBD1	-	TGCGCCAGCAGCTTGGCCTTGACAGGGATGAACACTGAAGCTTTCTTT	CASSLALTGMNTEAFF
TRBV19	TRBJ1-2	-	few	TGTGCCAGTAGTAAGCGGATCCAGGATAATGGCTACACCTTC	CASSKRIQDNGYTF
TRBV5-6	TRBJ2-6	-	-	TGTGCCAGCAGCTTAGGGCAGGGGAGTGGTACGGCCAACGTCCTGACTTTC	CASSLGQGSGTANVLTF
TRBV6-1	TRBJ1-2	TRBD1	-	TGTGCCAGCAGTCCTACAGGGGCTTCGGCCTATGGCTACACCTTC	CASSPTGASAYGYTF
TRBV9	TRBJ1-2	-	-	TGTGCCAGCAGCGTAGAGGGGGAGCTCTATGGCTACACCTTC	CASSVEGELYGYTF
TRBV30	TRBJ1-1	-	-	TGTGCCTGGAGGTTTTCAGCTGAAGCTTTCTTT	CAWRFSAEAFF
TRBV2	TRBJ2-1	-	-	TGTGCCAGCAGTGAACCCCATTTTGGGGGCATAAATGAGCAGTTCTTC	CASSEPHFGGINEQFF
TRBV7-2	TRBJ2-1	TRBD1	-	TGTGCCAGCAGCACCCGACAGGGGAGGTCCTACAATGAGCAGTTCTTC	CASSTRQGRSYNEQFF
TRBV6-4	TRBJ2-1	-	-	TGTGCCAGCAGGAAATCGGCCCCAGCGAGCTCCTACAATGAGCAGTTCTTC	CASRKSAPASSYNEQFF
TRBV5-1	TRBJ2-7	TRBD1	-	TGCGCCAGCGGGACAGGCCGGGAGCAGTACTTC	CASGTGREQYF
TRBV4-2	TRBJ1-2	-	-	TGTGCCAGCAGCCAAGAATTGATGGCAGGAGGCTACACCTTC	CASSQELMAGGYTF
TRBV4-1	TRBJ1-1	-	few	TGCGCCAGCAGCCAATTAGGAGGGTTCGCTGAAGCTTTCTTT	CASSQLGGFAEAFF
TRBV7-2	TRBJ1-1	TRBD1	-	TGTGCCAGCAGCCCCGGGACAGAGAACACTGAAGCTTTCTTT	CASSPGTENTEAFF